Following are 13 T cell receptor beta chains from one sample sequenced in a study of T-cell memory formation after mild COVID-19. TCRdb reprocessed the 5' RACE reads via MiXCR and lists one record per CDR3 protein. The data hold under 250,000 distinct CDR3 sequences, with 15% observed a single time. The sample consisted of PBMCs or a T cell subset sorted from them (not recorded which). The receptors come from an adult woman who had mild COVID-19 (a few samples of this study predate the infection). Cell type and time point are not known.

This clonotype was counted between two and nine times. The chain combines TRBV5-1 with TRBJ1-1, with no clear D. Germline V CDR1 and CDR2: SGHRS, YFSETQ. This CDR3 is built from 16 residues. V was trimmed by 2 bases and J by 1 base, leaving 15 bases between them. This CDR3 is CASSFAALSGNTEAFF. In DNA, the CDR3 is TGCGCCAGCAGCTTCGCCGCGTTATCTGGGAACACTGAAGCTTTCTTT.

This clonotype was seen repeatedly, ten times or more. The genes are TRBV12-3 or TRBV12-4 and TRBJ2-5; no reliable D call. The CDR3 length is 13 residues. The V and J ends lost 4 bases and 2 bases respectively, with 8 bases between them. The CDR3 protein is CASSSGPQETQYF. The CDR3 DNA follows: TGTGCCAGCAGTTCCGGACCTCAAGAGACCCAGTACTTC.

This clonotype occurred a few times. The V call is TRBV12-3 or TRBV12-4, the J call TRBJ1-2; D not resolved. V gave up 5 bases and J gave up 4 bases, with 17 bases separating them. This CDR3 has 15 amino acids. This chain's CDR3 is CASSKDPGQAYGYTF. CDR3 nucleotide sequence: TGTGCCAGCAGTAAGGACCCAGGCCAGGCCTATGGCTACACCTTC.

This clonotype was observed many times. The chain joins TRBV23-1 to TRBJ2-3, with 7 bases lining up with TRBD2. TRBV23-1 is sorted into the ORF group, with uncertain function. The CDR3 consists of 18 residues. The V gene end was trimmed by 4 bases and the J gene end by 0 bases; junction bases not matched to a gene: 13. CDR3 residues: CASSPPGEGLHSTDTQYF. In DNA, the CDR3 is TGCGCCAGCAGTCCGCCTGGGGAGGGCCTCCATAGCACAGATACGCAGTATTTT.

The rearrangement joins TRBV3-1 to TRBJ2-5, with 7 bases matching TRBD2. With V trimmed by 1 base and J by 5 bases, 4 bases remained unmatched. CDR1 is LGHDT and CDR2 is YNNKEL in the germline V gene (reference sequence). CDR3 length: 14 residues. CDR3 DNA sequence: TGTGCCAGCAGCCAAGGGTTTAGCGGGGAGACCCAGTACTTC. This sequence encodes CASSQGFSGETQYF.

V is TRBV11-3 and J is TRBJ1-2; 7 bases are a match to TRBD1. The germline V gene has CDR1 SGHNT and CDR2 YENEEA. The CDR3 covers 12 residues. V was clipped by 5 bases and J by 8 bases; unmatched bases: 5. The CDR3 nucleotides are TGTGCCAGCAGCAAACAGGGGACCGGCTACACCTTC. It is translated as CASSKQGTGYTF.

This clonotype came up a few times. The gene calls are TRBV19 and TRBJ1-2; TRBD1 agrees at 7 bases. The CDR3 runs to 14 residues. Losses at the gene ends were 10 bases for V and 5 bases for J; bases not matched to a gene: 13. CDR1 LNHDA and CDR2 SQIVND come from the germline V gene (reference sequence). CDR3 protein: CATRRTGVLYGYTF. The CDR3 coding sequence is TGTGCCACCCGGAGGACAGGCGTCCTTTATGGCTACACCTTC.

In its sample, this clonotype was seen many times. The rearrangement joins TRBV4-3 to TRBJ1-3; perhaps TRBD1 as D (6 bases). Deletions cut 2 bases from V and 7 bases from J, with 15 bases between. CDR3 size: 15 residues. Germline V lookup: CDR1 LGHNA, CDR2 YSLEER. CDR3: CASSQFQGTLNTIYF. As DNA, the CDR3 is TGCGCCAGCAGCCAATTTCAGGGGACGCTCAACACCATATATTTT.

This rearrangement joins TRBV7-6 to TRBJ1-3; TRBD1 aligns across 8 bases. The CDR3 runs to 15 residues. Germline CDR1 and CDR2: SGHVS and FNYEAQ. Trimming cost V 4 bases and J 4 bases; bases outside gene matches: 6. The CDR3 coding sequence is TGTGCCAGCAGCTCGGACAGGGTACCGGGAAACACCATATATTTT. Protein sequence: CASSSDRVPGNTIYF. Variable domain in full (rest from reference TRBV7-6 and TRBJ1-3): GAGVSQSPRYKVTKRGQDVALRCDPISGHVSLYWYRQALGQGPEFLTYFNYEAQQDKSGLPNDRFSAERPEGSISTLTIQRTEQRDSAMYRCASSSDRVPGNTIYFGEGSWLTVV.

The CDR3 sequence is CATSDPSSGANVLTF. CDR3 bases: TGTGCCACCAGTGATCCCAGCTCTGGGGCCAACGTCCTGACTTTC. The V call is TRBV24-1, the J call TRBJ2-6; D not certain. CDR1 is KGHDR and CDR2 is SFDVKD in the germline V gene. The CDR3 length is 15 residues. V dropped 3 bases and J dropped 0 bases, with 5 bases sitting between them.

The table lists this clonotype with a few counts. The rearrangement joins TRBV5-1 to TRBJ2-7, with D possibly being TRBD2 (6 bases). V was shortened by 0 bases and J by 4 bases, with 8 bases between the two germline ends. This CDR3 spans 13 amino acids. Germline V gene sequence: CDR1 SGHRS, CDR2 YFSETQ. The CDR3 is CASSLVREYEQYF. CDR3 DNA sequence: TGCGCCAGCAGCTTGGTCCGGGAGTACGAGCAGTACTTC.

This clonotype was counted only a few times. The V call is TRBV30, the J call TRBJ1-1; 7 nucleotides line up with TRBD1. V trimming: 2 bases; J trimming: 5 bases; junction bases outside the gene matches: 5. The CDR3 has 13 residues. The germline V gene has CDR1 GTSNPN and CDR2 SVGIG (reference sequence). The CDR3 sequence is CAWSTGVRTEAFF. Here the CDR3 DNA reads TGTGCCTGGAGTACAGGGGTTAGGACTGAAGCTTTCTTT.

This clonotype was found a few times. The gene calls are TRBV7-2 and TRBJ2-7; 7 bases line up with TRBD1. The CDR3 consists of 14 residues. Germline CDR1 reads SGHTA; CDR2 reads FQGNSA. V lost 5 bases and J lost 3; bases outside the gene matches: 7. CDR3 DNA: TGTGCCAGCAGCAGCGACAGGGCTGGCTACGAGCAGTACTTC. It codes for CASSSDRAGYEQYF. Looking up the rest from reference TRBV7-2 and TRBJ2-7 gives the full variable domain: GAGVSQSPSNKVTEKGKDVELRCDPISGHTALYWYRQSLGQGLEFLIYFQGNSAPDKSGLPSDRFSAERTGGSVSTLTIQRTQQEDSAVYLCASSSDRAGYEQYFGPGTRLTVT.